This T cell receptor (beta chain) was sequenced during a study of blood T cells in healthy people across ages. Study at large: About one barcoded TCR beta cDNA was captured per two T cells.

This clonotype was recorded many times. Russia was home to the donors, healthy Caucasian individuals aged roughly 6 to 90. Per sample, a minimum of 6.5 million PBMCs were isolated. The second PCR ran roughly 6 to 11 cycles with a sample-barcoded 5' primer and J-beta primers. TCRdb independently ran MiXCR on the 5' RACE reads; one entry per CDR3 protein. Counted here are about 1 million distinct CDR3 sequences, around 27% occurring once; the ten biggest clones make up less than 0.85%. The CDR3 spans 15 residues. The germline V gene encodes CDR1 SGHRS and CDR2 YFSETQ. The ends were cut back, 0 bases at V and 3 bases at J, with 13 bases in the middle. This same sample was also part of a study on T cells of mothers and their children.

This clonotype was obtained from a girl aged 2 to 10 in good health. The sequenced sample was blood. The V gene is TRBV5-1, the J gene TRBJ2-7, with D perhaps assigned TRBD1 or TRBD2 (6 bases each). CDR3 amino acids: CASSLAGGLFYEQYF. In DNA form, the CDR3 reads TGCGCCAGCAGCTTGGCCGGGGGCCTGTTCTACGAGCAGTACTTC.